This passage covers 24 T cell receptor beta chains from one sample sequenced in a study of T-cell memory formation after mild COVID-19. TCRdb independently ran MiXCR on the 5' RACE reads; one entry per CDR3 protein. The sample holds about 110,000 distinct CDR3 sequences, around 15% seen once. Sample: PBMCs or a T cell subset sorted from them (not recorded which). The receptors were sampled from a man aged 18 to 30 who had mild COVID-19 (a few samples of this study predate the infection). Cell type and time point are not known.

V is TRBV13 and J is TRBJ2-3; 9 bases are shared with TRBD2. Germline V CDR1 and CDR2: PRHDT, FYEKMQ (reference sequence). Trimming cost V 5 bases and J 9 bases; bases outside gene matches: 12. There are 15 residues in the CDR3. The CDR3: CASSEGLTSGLTQYF. CDR3 nucleotides: TGTGCCAGCAGCGAAGGATTGACTAGCGGTCTCACGCAGTATTTT.

In regard to this clonotype: A much larger clone lies one base from this, so it may be a read error. The chain carries TRBV4-1 and TRBJ1-1; D gene ambiguous. Germline V gene sequence: CDR1 MGHRA, CDR2 YSYEKL. Deletions cut 0 bases from V and 1 base from J, with 3 bases between. The CDR3 covers 13 residues. The CDR3 region is CASSQEWNTEAFF. The DNA for the CDR3 is TGCGCCAGCAGCCAAGAGTGGAACACTGAAGCTTTCTTT.

V and J are TRBV6-6 and TRBJ1-2; 7 bases line up with TRBD1. The V segment lost 6 bases and the J segment 3 bases; nucleotides outside the gene matches: 13. The CDR3 extends over 16 amino acids. CDR1 MNHNY and CDR2 SVGAGI come from the germline V gene (reference sequence). CDR3 in amino acids: CASSYRDDRVHYGYTF. Written as DNA, the CDR3 is TGTGCCAGCAGCTACCGGGATGACAGGGTACACTATGGCTACACCTTC.

This clonotype was counted many times. This chain links TRBV7-9 with TRBJ2-5; D is unresolved. The CDR3 has 12 amino acids. V was trimmed by 0 bases and J by 9 bases, leaving 8 bases between them. In germline, CDR1 is SEHNR, CDR2 FQNEAQ (reference sequence). CDR3 nucleotide sequence: TGTGCCAGCAGCTTAGCGTCCGGCGCCCAGTACTTC. Translation: CASSLASGAQYF. Drawing the rest from reference TRBV7-9 and TRBJ2-5, the complete variable domain is DTGVSQNPRHKITKRGQNVTFRCDPISEHNRLYWYRQTLGQGPEFLTYFQNEAQLEKSRLLSDRFSAERPKGSFSTLEIQRTEQGDSAMYLCASSLASGAQYFGPGTRLLVL.

This clonotype was recorded once. This sequence joins TRBV6-5 and TRBJ2-1; D gene ambiguous. V was cut by 0 bases and J by 7 bases, with 7 bases left in between. Germline values: CDR1 MNHEY, CDR2 SVGAGI. The CDR3 covers 13 residues. CDR3 residues: CASSYSRGNEQFF. CDR3 DNA sequence: TGTGCCAGCAGTTACTCGAGAGGTAATGAGCAGTTCTTC.

This chain uses TRBV4-1 with TRBJ2-4; no clear D. CDR1 and CDR2 from the germline V gene are MGHRA and YSYEKL. The length of the CDR3 is 11 residues. V was pared by 1 base and J by 14 bases, with 9 bases between. DNA for the CDR3: TGCGCCAGCAGCCAAGCCGGCCAGAAGTACTTC. Its protein product is CASSQAGQKYF.

This clonotype was counted only a few times. CDR3 residues: CASSDPRTSLTDTQYF. The CDR3, as DNA: TGTGCCAGCAGCGACCCCAGGACTTCTCTCACAGATACGCAGTATTTT. The chain couples TRBV9 to TRBJ2-3; tentatively, D is TRBD2 (5 bases). Per the germline V gene, CDR1 is SGDLS and CDR2 is YYNGEE. Trimming removed 3 bases from V and 2 bases from J, with 16 bases in between. The CDR3 has 16 residues.

This clonotype turned up a few times. The chain couples TRBV18 to TRBJ1-1; a possible D gene is TRBD1 (6 bases). Germline V lookup: CDR1 KGHSH, CDR2 LQKENI. Deletions cut 4 bases from V and 2 bases from J, with 11 bases between. CDR3 size: 14 residues. The CDR3 protein is CASSLTGFNTEAFF. The CDR3 nucleotides read TGTGCCAGCTCACTAACAGGGTTCAACACTGAAGCTTTCTTT.

This clonotype has more than one count but fewer than ten. The rearrangement joins TRBV4-3 to TRBJ1-5, with D unresolved. V was clipped by 0 bases and J by 5 bases, with 11 bases between them. The CDR3 runs to 15 residues. CDR1 LGHNA and CDR2 YSLEER come from the germline V gene. For the CDR3, the DNA is TGCGCCAGCAGCCAAGATTGGGGATGGGATCAGCCCCAGCATTTT. Encoded protein: CASSQDWGWDQPQHF.

This clonotype was counted a few times. The J gene is TRBJ2-1, the V gene TRBV7-3, with 11 bases aligning to TRBD1. Germline CDR1 is SGHTA and CDR2 is FQGTGA. This CDR3 spans 17 amino acids. Unmatched junction bases numbered 6, after V lost 1 base and J lost 4 bases. The DNA of the CDR3 is TGTGCCAGCAGCTTAAGGGGTGGACAGGGGGCTTACAATGAGCAGTTCTTC. Residues: CASSLRGGQGAYNEQFF.

This clonotype was counted many times. V and J are TRBV4-3 and TRBJ1-1; D possibly corresponds to TRBD1 (5 bases). Deletions cut 0 bases from V and 3 bases from J, with 11 bases between. CDR1 LGHNA and CDR2 YSLEER come from the germline V gene. The CDR3 sequence is 15 residues long. DNA for the CDR3: TGCGCCAGCAGCCAAGATGACAGCAGGTACACTGAAGCTTTCTTT. The encoded protein is CASSQDDSRYTEAFF.

This clonotype was detected a few times. V is TRBV7-6 and J is TRBJ1-1, with D tentatively TRBD1 (6 bases). Per germline, CDR1 SGHVS and CDR2 FNYEAQ. V was shortened by 3 bases and J by 0 bases, with 11 bases between the two germline ends. This CDR3 contains 15 residues. Here the CDR3 DNA reads TGTGCCAGCAGCTTTGGACAGAATATGAACACTGAAGCTTTCTTT. Residues: CASSFGQNMNTEAFF. The complete variable domain, with remaining parts taken from reference TRBV7-6 and TRBJ1-1, reads GAGVSQSPRYKVTKRGQDVALRCDPISGHVSLYWYRQALGQGPEFLTYFNYEAQQDKSGLPNDRFSAERPEGSISTLTIQRTEQRDSAMYRCASSFGQNMNTEAFFGQGTRLTVV.

The chain couples TRBV7-9 to TRBJ1-2; a weak D match, TRBD1 (5 bases). Trimming took 4 bases from V and 2 from J, leaving 11 bases between them. The CDR3 covers 14 residues. From germline, CDR1 is SEHNR and CDR2 FQNEAQ (reference sequence). The CDR3 loop reads CASSSGATNYGYTF. CDR3 sequence (DNA): TGTGCCAGCAGCTCCGGGGCCACCAACTATGGCTACACCTTC.

V usage is TRBV15 and J usage is TRBJ2-1, with TRBD1 identical over 7 bases. The CDR3 extends over 16 amino acids. CDR1 is LNHNV and CDR2 is YYDKDF in the germline V gene (reference sequence). V lost 0 bases and J lost 3; bases outside the gene matches: 5. CDR3 sequence: CATSRDQGVSYNEQFF. The CDR3 nucleotides read TGTGCCACCAGCAGAGATCAGGGGGTTAGCTACAATGAGCAGTTCTTC.

This clonotype was counted between two and nine times. CDR3 nucleotide sequence: TGTGCCAGCAGCTTAGCGAGCCAGAGGGGAGAGCCCCAGCATTTT. Translated: CASSLASQRGEPQHF. V is TRBV7-2 and J is TRBJ1-5; possible D gene TRBD1, 5 bases. This CDR3 has 15 amino acids. Germline V lookup: CDR1 SGHTA, CDR2 FQGNSA. With 0 bases removed from V and 8 bases from J, the gap between germline ends came to 14 bases.

This clonotype was seen repeatedly, ten times or more. The chain links TRBV7-9 to TRBJ2-6, with a tentative D call TRBD2 (6 bases). Trimming took 5 bases from V and 4 from J, leaving 24 bases between them. The CDR3 extends over 19 amino acids. Per germline, CDR1 SEHNR and CDR2 FQNEAQ (reference sequence). The CDR3 nucleotides are TGTGCCAGCAGCCACCCCGGGGACTCGCCCACGAGAGGGGCCAACGTCCTGACTTTC. This translates into CASSHPGDSPTRGANVLTF.

The chain uses TRBV13 and TRBJ2-3, with D possibly TRBD2 on 6 matching bases. The germline gives CDR1 PRHDT, CDR2 FYEKMQ (reference sequence). V gave up 5 bases and J gave up 1 base, with 22 bases separating them. The CDR3 runs 18 residues. DNA for the CDR3: TGTGCCAGCAGCGAAAACATGCGGGGCCGGCTGGGCACAGATACGCAGTATTTT. It specifies CASSENMRGRLGTDTQYF. Using reference TRBV13 and TRBJ2-3 for the parts outside the CDR3, the full variable domain is AAGVIQSPRHLIKEKRETATLKCYPIPRHDTVYWYQQGPGQDPQFLISFYEKMQSDKGSIPDRFSAQQFSDYHSELNMSSLELGDSALYFCASSENMRGRLGTDTQYFGPGTRLTVL.

DNA for the CDR3: TGCAGTGCTAGAGATCCGACAGGGTGGGCTCAGCCCCAGCATTTT. Translated: CSARDPTGWAQPQHF. The rearrangement links TRBV20-1 to TRBJ1-5; 7 nucleotides align to TRBD1. Germline CDR1 and CDR2: DFQATT and SNEGSKA (reference sequence). The CDR3 extends over 15 amino acids. With 0 bases clipped from V and 6 bases from J, the junction kept 8 bases outside the gene matches.

The chain employs TRBV29-1 and TRBJ2-5; tentatively, D is TRBD1 or TRBD2 (5 bases each). V dropped 3 bases and J dropped 5 bases, with 25 bases sitting between them. The CDR3 runs to 17 residues. The germline V gene encodes CDR1 SQVTM and CDR2 ANQGSEA. The CDR3 spells CSVDGGVLAARPETQYF. Here the CDR3 DNA reads TGCAGCGTTGATGGGGGTGTCTTGGCGGCTAGGCCGGAGACCCAGTACTTC.

This clonotype was observed many times. The CDR3 DNA follows: TGTGCCAGCAGCCCCGGGACTAGCGGGGACCAAAACATTCAGTACTTC. Its translation: CASSPGTSGDQNIQYF. The chain employs TRBV3-1 and TRBJ2-4; the match to TRBD2 covers 13 bases. J gave up 5 bases and V 4 bases, and 5 bases lay outside the gene matches. CDR1 is LGHDT, CDR2 YNNKEL, per germline (reference sequence). The CDR3 extends over 16 amino acids.

A few counts support this clonotype. This chain joins TRBV5-1 and TRBJ2-7; no clear D. Germline CDR1 and CDR2: SGHRS and YFSETQ. There are 14 residues in the CDR3. V shed 0 bases and J shed 2 bases, with 9 bases lying between them. The DNA for the CDR3 is TGCGCCAGCAGCTTGGGAACAGAGACCTACGAGCAGTACGTC. As protein: CASSLGTETYEQYV.

Only a few counts were recorded for this clonotype. J is TRBJ2-2 and V is TRBV4-3; the D gene is possibly TRBD2 (6 bases). The V end was cut by 0 bases, the J end by 4 bases, with 6 bases between. CDR1 and CDR2 from the germline V gene are LGHNA and YSLEER. This CDR3 comprises 14 residues. CDR3 residues: CASSQEGGTGELFF. The DNA for the CDR3 is TGCGCCAGCAGCCAAGAGGGGGGCACCGGGGAGCTGTTTTTT.

This chain links TRBV5-1 with TRBJ2-1; TRBD2 aligns across 11 bases. CDR3 length: 15 amino acids. Germline CDR1 is SGHRS and CDR2 is YFSETQ. With 5 bases clipped from V and 4 bases from J, the junction kept 5 bases outside the gene matches. CDR3 sequence reads: CASSLPSGGYNEQFF. CDR3 in DNA: TGCGCCAGCAGTCTCCCTAGCGGGGGGTACAATGAGCAGTTCTTC.

This clonotype turned up a few times. The chain couples TRBV12-3 or TRBV12-4 to TRBJ2-4, with TRBD2 matching 9 bases. This CDR3 has 17 residues. Trimming took 5 bases from V and 10 from J; bases not matched to a gene: 18. The CDR3 reads CASSAASGGHQKRIQYF. The CDR3 nucleotides are TGTGCCAGCAGTGCCGCGAGCGGGGGGCACCAAAAACGGATTCAGTACTTC.